Shown below are 30 T cell receptor beta chains from a single sample sequenced in a study of neurological immune-mediated disorders (dated by TCRdb to the late 2010s). Libraries were prepared through 5' RACE. The sequencing machine was an Illumina HiSeq 2500. Through fastp at Q25 and MiXCR, TCRdb rebuilt clones from the public reads, retaining in-frame beta chains. Merged by CDR3 protein, the rows form single entries marked with the most common genes and DNA. The sample table holds about 31,000 distinct CDR3 sequences, of which around 4% were seen once. Roughly 25% of the sample goes to the ten largest clones. Input material: CD4+ T cells from blood. The receptors here all came from a woman aged 40 to 50 in good health.

The sample holds many counts of this clonotype. The genes are TRBV28 and TRBJ2-7, with TRBD2 matching 14 bases. CDR1 is MDHEN, CDR2 SYDVKM, per germline. The trim removed 5 bases at V and 6 bases at J, leaving 15 bases unmatched. The CDR3 totals 18 residues. The CDR3 nucleotides are TGTGCCAGCAGTGTGACCTCGGGACTAGCGGGAGTATCCGGCGAGCAGTACTTC. This gives the protein CASSVTSGLAGVSGEQYF.

Ten or more counts support this clonotype. The V and J genes are TRBV11-3 and TRBJ2-1, with D tentatively TRBD1 (6 bases). The CDR3 is 13 amino acids. Germline V lookup: CDR1 SGHNT, CDR2 YENEEA. V lost 6 bases and J lost 6, with 12 bases in between. The CDR3 loop is CASSFTGTNEQFF. The DNA of the CDR3 is TGTGCCAGCAGTTTTACAGGGACCAATGAGCAGTTCTTC. The full variable domain, rest sourced from reference TRBV11-3 and TRBJ2-1, is EAGVVQSPRYKIIEKKQPVAFWCNPISGHNTLYWYLQNLGQGPELLIRYENEEAVDDSQLPKDRFSAERLKGVDSTLKIQPAELGDSAVYLCASSFTGTNEQFFGPGTRLTVL.

This clonotype was observed many times. This chain uses TRBV7-2 with TRBJ2-3; possible D gene TRBD1, 6 bases. The V gene lost 5 bases and the J gene lost 1 base, with 16 bases spanning the gap. CDR1 is SGHTA, CDR2 FQGNSA, per germline. The CDR3 sequence is 16 residues long. This CDR3 reads CASSLAKWGRTDTQYF. Here the CDR3 DNA reads TGTGCCAGCAGCCTCGCCAAATGGGGGCGCACAGATACGCAGTATTTT.

This clonotype occurred many times. This chain connects TRBV18 to TRBJ1-2; TRBD1 might be the D (5 bases). The CDR3 extends over 16 amino acids. From germline, CDR1 is KGHSH and CDR2 LQKENI. The V end was cut by 6 bases, the J end by 5 bases, with 22 bases between. The CDR3 protein is CASSQSTGTTLYGYTF. The CDR3 bases are TGTGCCAGCTCCCAATCCACCGGGACTACGCTATATGGCTACACCTTC.

This clonotype was seen many times. The chain has TRBV24-1 and TRBJ2-1; TRBD2 is a possible D gene (6 bases). The CDR3 extends over 12 amino acids. Germline CDR1 is KGHDR and CDR2 is SFDVKD. V was pared by 10 bases and J by 6 bases, with 12 bases between. CDR3 coding DNA: TGTGCCACAGGGTCGGAGGGCAATGAGCAGTTCTTC. The encoded protein is CATGSEGNEQFF.

Ten or more counts support this clonotype. The gene calls are TRBV28 and TRBJ2-5, with D perhaps assigned TRBD1 or TRBD2 (6 bases each). V lost 3 bases and J 2 bases, leaving 13 bases between the germline ends. The CDR3 has 15 amino acids. Germline-derived CDR1 and CDR2 are MDHEN and SYDVKM. The CDR3 region is CASSLGGLGQETQYF. The CDR3 DNA follows: TGTGCCAGCAGTTTGGGGGGCCTTGGGCAAGAGACCCAGTACTTC.

This clonotype has ten or more counts. The chain links TRBV5-1 to TRBJ2-2, with D uncertain. The germline V gene encodes CDR1 SGHRS and CDR2 YFSETQ. Deletions cut 0 bases from V and 6 bases from J, with 12 bases between. The CDR3 extends over 15 amino acids. The CDR3 protein is CASSLDPGVSGELFF. The CDR3, as DNA: TGCGCCAGCAGCTTGGATCCCGGTGTCTCCGGGGAGCTGTTTTTT.

This clonotype was found many times. The genes are TRBV7-9 and TRBJ2-3; D assignment may be TRBD1 or TRBD2 (5 bases each). Trimming took off 2 bases at V and 4 bases at J, with 10 bases between the two ends. Looked up from germline, CDR1 is SEHNR and CDR2 is FQNEAQ (reference sequence). CDR3 length: 14 residues. Here the CDR3 DNA reads TGTGCCAGCAGCTTAAACTCGGGGCCAGATACGCAGTATTTT. It translates to CASSLNSGPDTQYF. Combining the CDR3 with reference TRBV7-9 and TRBJ2-3 gives the whole variable domain DTGVSQNPRHKITKRGQNVTFRCDPISEHNRLYWYRQTLGQGPEFLTYFQNEAQLEKSRLLSDRFSAERPKGSFSTLEIQRTEQGDSAMYLCASSLNSGPDTQYFGPGTRLTVL.

There are many counts of this clonotype. In DNA, the CDR3 is TGCAGCGCCATCCGGGAGAACACTGAAGCTTTCTTT. Residues: CSAIRENTEAFF. This chain uses TRBV29-1 with TRBJ1-1; the D is unclear. CDR3 size: 12 residues. V gave up 7 bases and J gave up 1 base, with 10 bases separating them. Germline CDR1 is SQVTM and CDR2 is ANQGSEA.

This clonotype was seen at least ten times. This CDR3 is CASRGPITDTQYF. In DNA form, the CDR3 reads TGTGCCAGCAGGGGTCCCATCACAGATACGCAGTATTTT. The genes are TRBV2 and TRBJ2-3; D not resolved. This CDR3 contains 13 residues. V lost 6 bases to trimming and J lost 2 bases, with 9 bases between them. The germline V gene has CDR1 SNHLY and CDR2 FYNNEI.

This clonotype was counted at least ten times. This sequence joins TRBV6-6 and TRBJ2-1; D call uncertain. The V end lost 10 bases, the J end lost 0 bases, and 13 bases lay between the germline ends. This CDR3 has 14 residues. Germline V lookup: CDR1 MNHNY, CDR2 SVGAGI (reference sequence). The CDR3 loop is CATTRAVSYNEQFF. For the CDR3, the DNA is TGTGCCACGACACGGGCCGTCTCCTACAATGAGCAGTTCTTC.

This clonotype was picked up many times. V gene TRBV5-1 combines with J gene TRBJ2-3; perhaps D is TRBD1 or TRBD2 (5 bases each). Germline CDR1 and CDR2: SGHRS and YFSETQ. V was trimmed by 7 bases and J by 0 bases, leaving 15 bases between them. The CDR3 has 15 amino acids. The CDR3 reads CASLEGTPSTDTQYF. The CDR3 DNA follows: TGCGCCAGCCTAGAGGGGACGCCTAGCACAGATACGCAGTATTTT.

In its sample, this clonotype was seen many times. V and J are TRBV20-1 and TRBJ1-1; D possibly corresponds to TRBD1 (6 bases). There are 14 residues in the CDR3. V lost 0 bases to trimming and J lost 5 bases, with 13 bases between them. Germline V CDR1 and CDR2: DFQATT, SNEGSKA (reference sequence). The CDR3 nucleotides read TGCAGTGCTAGAGACCAAAGGGGGGTAACTGAAGCTTTCTTT. It yields the protein CSARDQRGVTEAFF.

This clonotype came up many times. The rearrangement joins TRBV11-2 to TRBJ2-4; D is unresolved. Germline V gene sequence: CDR1 SGHAT, CDR2 FQNNGV. CDR3 size: 12 residues. The V end lost 3 bases, the J end lost 6 bases, and 6 bases lay between the germline ends. In nucleotides, the CDR3 is TGTGCCAGCAGCTTGACCGGAAACATTCAGTACTTC. Translated, it gives CASSLTGNIQYF.

This clonotype was seen repeatedly, ten times or more. The chain links TRBV28 to TRBJ1-5; D is perhaps TRBD1 (5 bases). Per the germline V gene, CDR1 is MDHEN and CDR2 is SYDVKM. V shed 6 bases and J shed 3 bases, with 21 bases lying between them. This CDR3 is 17 amino acids long. Here the CDR3 DNA reads TGTGCCAGCAGCCCCCCACACTTCGACAGCCCCAATCAGCCCCAGCATTTT. Translated, it gives CASSPPHFDSPNQPQHF.

The sample holds many counts of this clonotype. Here the CDR3 DNA reads TGCAGTGCTTCCTGGGGGGACACTGAAGCTTTCTTT. It codes for CSASWGDTEAFF. This sequence joins TRBV20-1 and TRBJ1-1, with D perhaps TRBD1 (5 bases). V dropped 5 bases and J dropped 3 bases, with 10 bases sitting between them. Germline V gene data show CDR1 as DFQATT and CDR2 as SNEGSKA (reference sequence). This CDR3 is 12 amino acids long.

Ten or more counts support this clonotype. The chain employs TRBV4-1 and TRBJ1-2; 7 positions agree with TRBD1. Losses at the gene ends were 2 bases for V and 2 bases for J; bases not matched to a gene: 8. The length of the CDR3 is 16 residues. The germline CDR1 and CDR2 sequences are MGHRA and YSYEKL. The CDR3, as DNA: TGCGCCAGCAGCCAACCACAGGGGTCGTCAAACTATGGCTACACCTTC. Translating it yields CASSQPQGSSNYGYTF.

This clonotype was seen ten or more times. The chain recombines TRBV28 with TRBJ2-7; D possibly corresponds to TRBD1 (5 bases). The germline V gene encodes CDR1 MDHEN and CDR2 SYDVKM. Trimming stripped 4 bases from V and 9 bases from J, with 25 bases between. This CDR3 has 16 amino acids. The CDR3 here is CASSSTNGQGLVGQYF. DNA of the CDR3: TGTGCCAGCAGTTCCACAAACGGGCAGGGCCTCGTCGGGCAGTACTTC.

This clonotype appeared many times. The chain employs TRBV6-2 or TRBV6-3 and TRBJ2-1, with TRBD2 matching over 13 bases. V gave up 8 bases and J gave up 4 bases; unmatched junction bases: 11. CDR3 length: 17 residues. CDR1 MNHEY and CDR2 SVGEGT come from the germline V gene. Here the CDR3 reads CASRRTSGGRGYNEQFF. The DNA of the CDR3 is TGTGCCAGCCGCCGGACTAGCGGGGGAAGAGGGTACAATGAGCAGTTCTTC.

This clonotype was seen at least ten times. V and J are TRBV5-1 and TRBJ1-2; no clear D. CDR1 is SGHRS and CDR2 is YFSETQ in the germline V gene. This CDR3 region has 15 residues. The ends were cut back, 5 bases at V and 4 bases at J, with 18 bases in the middle. CDR3 in DNA: TGCGCCAGCAGGAGTATGCCGGCAACCTCCTATGGCTACACCTTC. Its protein product is CASRSMPATSYGYTF.

The table lists this clonotype with many counts. The chain is built from TRBV29-1 and TRBJ1-1, with a possible D match to TRBD1 (6 bases). V lost 6 bases and J 2 bases, leaving 13 bases between the germline ends. The CDR3 contains 13 residues. Germline lookup yields CDR1 SQVTM and CDR2 ANQGSEA. CDR3 sequence: CSVHKDSNTEAFF. The DNA of the CDR3 is TGCAGCGTGCACAAGGACAGCAACACTGAAGCTTTCTTT.

This clonotype was picked up many times. The rearrangement uses TRBV30 and TRBJ2-7, with 7 nucleotides matching TRBD2. The CDR3 totals 15 residues. Germline assignment: CDR1 GTSNPN and CDR2 SVGIG (reference sequence). With 3 bases clipped from V and 1 base from J, the junction kept 9 bases outside the gene matches. The DNA for the CDR3 is TGTGCCTGGAGGCGAGGCGGGAGTCTATCCTACGAGCAGTACTTC. Translation: CAWRRGGSLSYEQYF.

This clonotype occurred many times. This rearrangement joins TRBV9 to TRBJ1-1; D gene uncertain. Per germline, CDR1 SGDLS and CDR2 YYNGEE. Trimming removed 0 bases at V and 0 bases at J, with 9 bases between. The CDR3 length is 15 residues. Here the CDR3 reads CASSVAGEMNTEAFF. CDR3 sequence (DNA): TGTGCCAGCAGCGTAGCTGGGGAGATGAACACTGAAGCTTTCTTT.

This clonotype occurred many times. The J gene is TRBJ1-2, the V gene TRBV27; D is possibly TRBD1 (6 bases). CDR1 is MNHEY and CDR2 is SMNVEV in the germline V gene (reference sequence). V was clipped by 4 bases and J by 2 bases, with 14 bases between them. CDR3 length: 15 residues. For the CDR3, the DNA is TGTGCCAGCAGTTACGACAGGACTTTAAACTATGGCTACACCTTC. It yields the protein CASSYDRTLNYGYTF.

This clonotype was seen at least ten times. This chain uses TRBV7-3 with TRBJ1-5; the D is unclear. The CDR3 totals 13 residues. Trimming left V 1 base short and J 6 bases short, with 7 bases between. Germline V gene sequence: CDR1 SGHTA, CDR2 FQGTGA. Here the CDR3 reads CASSLMPGQPQHF. The CDR3 coding sequence is TGTGCCAGCAGCTTAATGCCGGGTCAGCCCCAGCATTTT.

This clonotype was seen ten or more times. V is TRBV6-7 and J is TRBJ2-1; 9 positions agree with TRBD2. TRBV6-7 is an open reading frame, and its role is uncertain. CDR3 length equals 14 residues. V lost 11 bases, J lost 5 bases, and 10 bases stayed unmatched. The chain's CDR3 is CASPASGADNEQFF. The CDR3 nucleotides are TGTGCCTCGCCGGCTAGCGGGGCCGACAATGAGCAGTTCTTC.

This clonotype was seen a few times. The gene calls are TRBV30 and TRBJ2-3; 11 bases align to TRBD2. The CDR3 has 15 amino acids. Germline CDR1 is GTSNPN and CDR2 is SVGIG (reference sequence). V was pared by 3 bases and J by 7 bases, with 9 bases of the junction left unmatched. In DNA, the CDR3 is TGTGCCTGGAGACCGACTAGCGGGGTAATATATACGCAGTATTTT. As protein: CAWRPTSGVIYTQYF.

This clonotype was detected a few times. This rearrangement joins TRBV3-1 to TRBJ2-7; D call uncertain. Germline CDR1 reads LGHDT; CDR2 reads YNNKEL (reference sequence). This CDR3 contains 13 residues. V gave up 3 bases and J gave up 3 bases, with 9 bases separating them. The CDR3 sequence is CASSQATFYEQYF. DNA of the CDR3: TGTGCCAGCAGCCAGGCGACTTTCTACGAGCAGTACTTC.

This clonotype was observed at least ten times. V is TRBV29-1 and J is TRBJ2-4; D unclear. This CDR3 has 14 residues. V was trimmed by 3 bases and J by 0 bases, leaving 9 bases between them. Germline CDR1 SQVTM, CDR2 ANQGSEA. CDR3 region: CSVEDGLAKNIQYF. DNA for the CDR3: TGCAGCGTTGAGGACGGGTTAGCCAAAAACATTCAGTACTTC.

V usage is TRBV12-3 or TRBV12-4 and J usage is TRBJ2-2, with D tentatively TRBD2 (6 bases). Trimming removed 5 bases from V and 9 bases from J, with 13 bases in between. The CDR3 runs 13 residues. DNA of the CDR3: TGTGCCAGCAGTGCGGGGAGGACAAGGGAGCTGTTTTTT. Its translation is CASSAGRTRELFF.